The 18 T cell receptor beta chains in this list originate from one sample, sequenced in a study of OX40 agonist ivuxolimab in advanced cancers. Generated by immunoSEQ multiplex PCR, the TCRdb table keeps only in-frame clones and is missing some. This table has tens of thousands of clones, 85% to 95% appearing once. Material: CD4+ or CD8+ T cells sorted from blood, obtained in a trial of the OX40 agonist ivuxolimab. Every receptor here comes from an adult with an advanced solid tumor such as melanoma, head and neck, liver or kidney cancer.

CDR3 residues: CASIHPGQSTDTQYF. The CDR3 nucleotides are TGTGCCAGCATACACCCGGGACAAAGCACAGATACGCAGTATTTT. The V call is TRBV2, the J call TRBJ2-3; possible D gene TRBD1, 6 bases. The CDR3 loop spans 15 amino acids. Deletions cut 7 bases from V and 0 bases from J, with 14 bases between. Germline CDR1 is SNHLY and CDR2 is FYNNEI.

This sequence joins TRBV19 and TRBJ1-5; D ambiguous. The V gene's germline CDR1 is LNHDA and CDR2 SQIVND (reference sequence). This CDR3 region has 20 residues. With 4 bases removed from V and 0 bases from J, the gap between germline ends came to 25 bases. The CDR3 loop reads CASSTEQQTLSDYSNQPQHF. CDR3 sequence (DNA): TGTGCCAGTAGTACCGAGCAACAGACACTCTCGGATTATAGCAATCAGCCCCAGCATTTT. The complete variable domain, with remaining parts taken from reference TRBV19 and TRBJ1-5, reads DGGITQSPKYLFRKEGQNVTLSCEQNLNHDAMYWYRQDPGQGLRLIYYSQIVNDFQKGDIAEGYSVSREKKESFPLTVTSAQKNPTAFYLCASSTEQQTLSDYSNQPQHFGDGTRLSIL.

The chain employs TRBV6-4 and TRBJ2-3; D is unresolved. The CDR3 is 13 amino acids. The V end was cut by 10 bases, the J end by 2 bases, with 13 bases between. Germline V lookup: CDR1 MRHNA, CDR2 SNTAGT. In DNA form, the CDR3 reads TGTGCCATAACCCCACCGGCCACAGATACGCAGTATTTT. Translating gives CAITPPATDTQYF.

The V call is TRBV2, the J call TRBJ2-3, with TRBD2 matching 10 bases. Unmatched junction bases numbered 8, after V lost 7 bases and J lost 4 bases. This CDR3 contains 15 residues. From germline, CDR1 is SNHLY and CDR2 FYNNEI. The CDR3 region has the DNA TGTGCCAGCAAGATAAGCGGGGGGGAGGCAGATACGCAGTATTTT. Protein sequence: CASKISGGEADTQYF. Combining the CDR3 with reference TRBV2 and TRBJ2-3 gives the whole variable domain EPEVTQTPSHQVTQMGQEVILRCVPISNHLYFYWYRQILGQKVEFLVSFYNNEISEKSEIFDDQFSVERPDGSNFTLKIRSTKLEDSAMYFCASKISGGEADTQYFGPGTRLTVL.

V and J are TRBV13 and TRBJ2-3; TRBD2 agrees at 8 bases. The germline V gene encodes CDR1 PRHDT and CDR2 FYEKMQ (reference sequence). Trimming cost V 1 base and J 3 bases; bases outside gene matches: 9. The CDR3 contains 17 residues. CDR3 bases: TGTGCCAGCAGCTTAGAGTCGAGCGGGGGAATAACAGATACGCAGTATTTT. Protein sequence: CASSLESSGGITDTQYF.

This rearrangement joins TRBV7-9 to TRBJ1-1, with 7 nucleotides matching TRBD1. The CDR3 length is 14 residues. Trimming took 5 bases from V and 7 from J; bases not matched to a gene: 10. The germline gives CDR1 SEHNR, CDR2 FQNEAQ (reference sequence). CDR3 loop: CASSRDSRISEAFF. In DNA, the CDR3 is TGTGCCAGCAGCCGGGACAGTCGGATTAGTGAAGCTTTCTTT.

The chain has TRBV15 and TRBJ1-4; 7 nucleotides line up with TRBD1. Looked up from germline, CDR1 is LNHNV and CDR2 is YYDKDF (reference sequence). V was pared by 3 bases and J by 6 bases, with 16 bases of the junction left unmatched. The CDR3 extends over 18 amino acids. The CDR3 DNA sequence: TGTGCCACCAGCAGTGATTTGACAGGGCGGACGGATTATGAAAAACTGTTTTTT. It is translated as CATSSDLTGRTDYEKLFF.

The chain combines TRBV27 with TRBJ2-2; TRBD2 matches at 12 bases. Germline V gene lookup returns CDR1 MNHEY and CDR2 SMNVEV (reference sequence). J lost 0 bases, V lost 7 bases, and 9 bases had no gene match. The CDR3 contains 18 residues. This CDR3 is CASTSWTSGTTNTGELFF. As DNA, the CDR3 is TGTGCCAGCACTTCGTGGACTAGCGGGACGACGAACACCGGGGAGCTGTTTTTT.

This chain uses TRBV5-1 with TRBJ1-1; 7 nucleotides match TRBD1. From germline, CDR1 is SGHRS and CDR2 YFSETQ. The CDR3 sequence is 15 residues long. V was clipped by 4 bases and J by 1 base; unmatched bases: 7. CDR3 nucleotides: TGCGCCAGCAGCCCCCGGGGACAGTCGAACACTGAAGCTTTCTTT. Amino acid sequence: CASSPRGQSNTEAFF.

This chain connects TRBV9 to TRBJ2-7; TRBD2 agrees at 9 bases. In germline, CDR1 is SGDLS, CDR2 YYNGEE. V lost 0 bases and J lost 0; bases outside the gene matches: 1. The CDR3 loop spans 15 amino acids. The CDR3 DNA reads TGTGCCAGCAGCGTAGGACTAGCGGCCTCCTACGAGCAGTACTTC. The encoded protein is CASSVGLAASYEQYF.

V and J are TRBV6-1 and TRBJ2-4; 11 bases line up with TRBD2. The CDR3 runs to 17 residues. The V gene's germline CDR1 is MNHNS and CDR2 SASEGT. The V gene end was trimmed by 4 bases and the J gene end by 7 bases; junction bases not matched to a gene: 12. Written as DNA, the CDR3 is TGTGCCAGCAGTGGGGGAGGGGTAGCGGGAGGGAGGAACATTCAGTACTTC. The encoded protein is CASSGGGVAGGRNIQYF.

The V and J genes are TRBV9 and TRBJ2-5; maybe TRBD2 (5 bases). V lost 1 base, J lost 5 bases, and 15 bases lay in between. Germline CDR1 and CDR2: SGDLS and YYNGEE. The CDR3 consists of 15 residues. This CDR3 is CASSVYGEIGETQYF. The CDR3 coding sequence is TGTGCCAGCAGCGTATATGGGGAGATCGGGGAGACCCAGTACTTC.

The chain is built from TRBV28 and TRBJ2-7; possibly TRBD2 for D (5 bases). Germline V CDR1 and CDR2: MDHEN, SYDVKM. The CDR3 loop spans 15 amino acids. V gave up 6 bases and J gave up 3 bases, with 18 bases separating them. The CDR3 DNA sequence: TGTGCCAGCAGCTTGGGTTTCGGGGTCGGCTACGAGCAGTACTTC. Protein product: CASSLGFGVGYEQYF.

CDR3 nucleotide sequence: TGCGCCAGCAGCTTAGGGACAGGAACCTACGAGCAGTACTTC. It specifies CASSLGTGTYEQYF. This chain links TRBV5-1 with TRBJ2-7; 8 nucleotides align to TRBD1. The CDR3 contains 14 residues. V trimming: 2 bases; J trimming: 2 bases; junction bases outside the gene matches: 3. Germline V gene data show CDR1 as SGHRS and CDR2 as YFSETQ.

V is TRBV5-8 and J is TRBJ1-2; 7 positions match TRBD1. V shed 3 bases, J shed 4 bases, and the junction held 15 bases outside the gene matches. The CDR3 is 17 residues long. Looked up from germline, CDR1 is SGHTS and CDR2 is YDEGEE. This CDR3 reads CASSWVIDEGQSYGYTF. CDR3 nucleotides: TGTGCCAGCAGCTGGGTGATTGATGAGGGACAGAGCTATGGCTACACCTTC.

This clone was observed a few times. J is TRBJ1-1 and V is TRBV6-6; D gene ambiguous. The CDR3 sequence is 13 residues long. CDR1 MNHNY and CDR2 SVGAGI come from the germline V gene (reference sequence). V shed 0 bases and J shed 2 bases, with 4 bases lying between them. DNA of the CDR3: TGTGCCAGCAGTTACTCGTCCAACACTGAAGCTTTCTTT. Its translation is CASSYSSNTEAFF.

The gene calls are TRBV15 and TRBJ2-5; 7 bases are shared with TRBD2. CDR3 length: 16 residues. The V and J ends lost 1 base and 2 bases, in that order; junction bases with no gene match: 7. CDR1 is LNHNV and CDR2 is YYDKDF in the germline V gene (reference sequence). The CDR3 loop is CATSRGGDYLQETQYF. The DNA for the CDR3 is TGTGCCACCAGCAGAGGGGGGGACTACCTTCAAGAGACCCAGTACTTC.

This clone was counted a single time. V and J are TRBV29-1 and TRBJ2-1, with D maybe TRBD2 (5 bases). Trimming pared 1 base from V and 5 bases from J, leaving 24 bases between. Germline lookup yields CDR1 SQVTM and CDR2 ANQGSEA. The length of the CDR3 is 18 residues. The CDR3 loop reads CSVEGALTSGMTNNEQFF. CDR3 DNA: TGCAGCGTTGAAGGAGCTTTAACGAGCGGAATGACGAACAATGAGCAGTTCTTC.